This T cell receptor beta chain was found in a study of T cell responses to AZD1222 COVID-19 vaccine. Overall study findings and caveats: It was only after the peak T cell response that any repertoires were sampled. As reported, nearly half of all spike-specific TCRs target variant regions that are unmutated. In a largely white British group with more females than males, clonal diversity was possibly underestimated.

Clones were read by immunoSEQ multiplex PCR, and TCRdb kept only the in-frame ones, dropping some. Altogether roughly 70,000 clones are present, roughly 80% being singletons, with the ten largest covering 11% to 15%. About this clone: Its antigen is still unknown.

The CDR3 is made up of 17 amino acids. Germline CDR1 reads KGHDR; CDR2 reads SFDVKD. J lost 0 bases, V lost 3 bases, and 5 bases had no gene match. The source of this sequence is an adult who received the AZD1222 COVID-19 vaccine. This rearrangement joins TRBV24-1 to TRBJ2-3; 10 nucleotides match TRBD2. The sample was peripheral blood, taken 28 days after the second AZD1222 dose. The CDR3 DNA is TGTGCCACCAGTGATCCGGGACTAGCGATTAGCACAGATACGCAGTATTTT. This encodes CATSDPGLAISTDTQYF.